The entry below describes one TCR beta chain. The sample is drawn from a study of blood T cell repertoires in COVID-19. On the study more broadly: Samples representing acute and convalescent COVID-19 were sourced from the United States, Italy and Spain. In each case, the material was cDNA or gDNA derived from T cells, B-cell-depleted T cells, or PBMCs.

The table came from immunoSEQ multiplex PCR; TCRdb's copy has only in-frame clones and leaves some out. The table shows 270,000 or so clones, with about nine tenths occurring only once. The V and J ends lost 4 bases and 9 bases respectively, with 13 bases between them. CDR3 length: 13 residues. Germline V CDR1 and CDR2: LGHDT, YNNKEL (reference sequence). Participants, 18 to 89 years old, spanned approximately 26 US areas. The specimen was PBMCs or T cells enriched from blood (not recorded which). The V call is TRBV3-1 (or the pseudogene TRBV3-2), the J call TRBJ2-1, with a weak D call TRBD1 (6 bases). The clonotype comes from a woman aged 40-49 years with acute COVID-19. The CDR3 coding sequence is TGTGCCAGCAGCCTTTGGACAGTCGGTGAGCAGTTCTTC. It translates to CASSLWTVGEQFF.